Each of the 15 T cell receptor beta chains below was sequenced from the same sample in a study of read filtering for tumor transcriptome and immune sequencing (dated by TCRdb to about 2020). The data were produced on an Illumina HiSeq 4000. TCR libraries were built from about 420 ng RNA with the Immunoverse kit, using molecular barcoded adaptors covering alpha/delta and beta/gamma chains. The public reads were reprocessed in TCRdb via fastp at Q25 and MiXCR, keeping in-frame beta chains. Records with the same CDR3 protein are collapsed into one entry carrying the most frequent genes and DNA. The sample includes 65,000 or so distinct CDR3 sequences, with approximately 18% observed a single time. The top ten constitute 11% of the sample. Sequences were obtained from a population of CD138-negative cells sorted from bone marrow. This specimen's cell subset or site label, interpreted: bone marrow mononuclear cells depleted of CD138+ plasma/myeloma cells by negative magnetic selection. These receptors came from a donor aged 40 or over with multiple myeloma.

This clonotype was found many times. The chain links TRBV6-5 to TRBJ1-5; D may be TRBD1 (5 bases). Germline CDR1 and CDR2: MNHEY and SVGAGI. Trimming stripped 8 bases from V and 2 bases from J, with 10 bases between. The CDR3 is 13 amino acids. CDR3 residues: CASAQGGNQPQHF. DNA of the CDR3: TGTGCCAGCGCCCAAGGGGGCAATCAGCCCCAGCATTTT.

Regarding this clonotype: A read error may explain this, as a much larger clone is one base away. V and J are TRBV10-3 and TRBJ1-6; 9 bases match TRBD1. The CDR3 totals 13 residues. V shed 6 bases and J 8 bases; nucleotides not matched to a gene: 2. Looked up from germline, CDR1 is ENHRY and CDR2 is SYGVKD. CDR3 sequence reads: CAIRDRGDSPLHF. CDR3 sequence (DNA): TGTGCCATCAGGGACAGGGGAGATTCACCCCTCCACTTT.

In this sample, this clonotype turned up many times. This chain links TRBV9 with TRBJ2-7, with 7 bases identical to TRBD1. CDR1 is SGDLS, CDR2 YYNGEE, per germline. CDR3 length: 14 amino acids. With 3 bases clipped from V and 0 bases from J, the junction kept 3 bases outside the gene matches. The CDR3 reads CASSGGQNSYEQYF. CDR3 DNA sequence: TGTGCCAGCAGCGGGGGACAGAACTCCTACGAGCAGTACTTC. Variable domain in full (rest from reference TRBV9 and TRBJ2-7): DSGVTQTPKHLITATGQRVTLRCSPRSGDLSVYWYQQSLDQGLQFLIQYYNGEERAKGNILERFSAQQFPDLHSELNLSSLELGDSALYFCASSGGQNSYEQYFGPGTRLTVT.

This clonotype was counted once. A single base separates this from a much larger clone, so it may be a read error. The rearrangement links TRBV5-1 to TRBJ2-3; a possible D gene is TRBD1 (5 bases). The J call may be incorrect, as the DNA end agrees better with TRBJ1-5. This CDR3 contains 18 residues. The V gene's germline CDR1 is SGHRS and CDR2 YFSETQ. Here the CDR3 DNA reads TGCGCCAGCAGCTTGGATGGGACTAGCGGTTCTAGCACAGATACGCAGCATTTT. Translating gives CASSLDGTSGSSTDTQHF.

This clonotype was observed at least ten times. J is TRBJ2-7 and V is TRBV20-1; D might be TRBD1 (5 bases). The CDR3 contains 13 residues. Germline-derived CDR1 and CDR2 are DFQATT and SNEGSKA (reference sequence). Trimming pared 4 bases from V and 3 bases from J, leaving 13 bases between. CDR3 bases: TGCAGTGCTAACAGGATCGAGTACTACGAGCAGTACTTC. It translates to CSANRIEYYEQYF.

This clonotype came up many times. The genes are TRBV5-1 and TRBJ1-1, with 7 nucleotides matching TRBD1. The CDR3 consists of 14 residues. The V segment lost 2 bases and the J segment 1 base; nucleotides outside the gene matches: 2. Looked up from germline, CDR1 is SGHRS and CDR2 is YFSETQ. CDR3 sequence: CASSLGTANTEAFF. In nucleotides, the CDR3 is TGCGCCAGCAGCTTAGGGACAGCGAACACTGAAGCTTTCTTT.

This clonotype was found many times. V is TRBV20-1 and J is TRBJ2-1; D perhaps matches TRBD2 (6 bases). CDR3 length: 12 amino acids. Germline V gene lookup returns CDR1 DFQATT and CDR2 SNEGSKA (reference sequence). V was shortened by 5 bases and J by 7 bases, with 12 bases between the two germline ends. The CDR3 region has the DNA TGCAGTGCTGGGGAGGTCATGAATGAGCAGTTCTTC. This encodes CSAGEVMNEQFF.

This clonotype occurred a few times. A single base separates this from a much larger clone, so it may be a read error. The rearrangement links TRBV20-1 to TRBJ2-3; D perhaps matches TRBD2 (5 bases). Germline CDR1 reads DFQATT; CDR2 reads SNEGSKA (reference sequence). The CDR3 is 15 amino acids. V was shortened by 7 bases and J by 0 bases, with 17 bases between the two germline ends. The CDR3 loop reads CSVPRARVSTDTQYF. The CDR3 DNA reads as TGCAGTGTCCCGAGGGCCAGAGTCAGCACAGATACGCAGTATTTT.

This clonotype came up many times. This chain uses TRBV10-3 with TRBJ2-1; TRBD2 matches at 10 bases. Germline V lookup: CDR1 ENHRY, CDR2 SYGVKD. V was clipped by 0 bases and J by 5 bases; unmatched bases: 4. CDR3 length equals 16 residues. CDR3 DNA: TGTGCCATCAGTGAGTCGGCTAGCGGGAGCGACAATGAGCAGTTCTTC. Encoded protein: CAISESASGSDNEQFF.

V and J are TRBV7-3 and TRBJ2-6; D ambiguous. The CDR3 has 14 residues. Germline CDR1 and CDR2: SGHTA and FQGTGA. V lost 2 bases and J lost 2, with 4 bases in between. This chain's CDR3 is CASSLDAGANVLTF. CDR3 coding DNA: TGTGCCAGCAGCTTAGACGCTGGGGCCAACGTCCTGACTTTC. Using reference TRBV7-3 and TRBJ2-6 for the parts outside the CDR3, the full variable domain is GAGVSQTPSNKVTEKGKYVELRCDPISGHTALYWYRQSLGQGPEFLIYFQGTGAADDSGLPNDRFFAVRPEGSVSTLKIQRTERGDSAVYLCASSLDAGANVLTFGAGSRLTVL.

In this sample, this clonotype turned up many times. The V gene is TRBV5-1, the J gene TRBJ1-1; possible D gene TRBD1, 5 bases. This CDR3 contains 11 residues. Germline V gene sequence: CDR1 SGHRS, CDR2 YFSETQ. V was cut by 5 bases and J by 7 bases, with 9 bases left in between. CDR3 sequence: CASSYQGEAFF. CDR3 DNA sequence: TGCGCCAGCAGTTATCAGGGTGAAGCTTTCTTT. Filled out from reference TRBV5-1 and TRBJ1-1, the complete variable domain reads KAGVTQTPRYLIKTRGQQVTLSCSPISGHRSVSWYQQTPGQGLQFLFEYFSETQRNKGNFPGRFSGRQFSNSRSEMNVSTLELGDSALYLCASSYQGEAFFGQGTRLTVV.

The chain is built from TRBV3-1 and TRBJ2-7; D gene uncertain. Trimming took off 4 bases at V and 0 bases at J, with 13 bases between the two ends. There are 15 residues in the CDR3. Germline CDR1 and CDR2: LGHDT and YNNKEL (reference sequence). In nucleotides, the CDR3 is TGTGCCAGCAGCCCGGATACGGTCGACTCCTACGAGCAGTACTTC. Protein product: CASSPDTVDSYEQYF.

This clonotype showed up just once. The V and J genes are TRBV20-1 and TRBJ2-1; D remains ambiguous. The CDR3 totals 14 residues. V was cut by 7 bases and J by 6 bases, with 19 bases left in between. Germline assignment: CDR1 DFQATT and CDR2 SNEGSKA (reference sequence). The CDR3 here is CSVSTYDNFNEQFF. The CDR3 DNA sequence: TGCAGTGTCTCCACGTACGACAACTTCAATGAGCAGTTCTTC.

In this sample, this clonotype turned up many times. This sequence joins TRBV19 and TRBJ1-2, with unresolved D. V was cut by 4 bases and J by 2 bases, with 17 bases left in between. The CDR3 has 16 amino acids. Germline loops: CDR1 LNHDA, CDR2 SQIVND (reference sequence). The CDR3 is CASSTTPLQRNYGYTF. The CDR3 bases are TGTGCCAGTAGTACAACCCCCCTGCAGAGAAACTATGGCTACACCTTC.

This clonotype was found a few times. The chain couples TRBV20-1 to TRBJ2-1; 10 bases line up with TRBD2. In germline, CDR1 is DFQATT, CDR2 SNEGSKA (reference sequence). This CDR3 has 14 amino acids. J gave up 7 bases and V 0 bases, and 3 bases lay outside the gene matches. The CDR3 sequence: CSARELAGRNEQFF. Here the CDR3 DNA reads TGCAGTGCTAGAGAACTAGCGGGAAGGAATGAGCAGTTCTTC.